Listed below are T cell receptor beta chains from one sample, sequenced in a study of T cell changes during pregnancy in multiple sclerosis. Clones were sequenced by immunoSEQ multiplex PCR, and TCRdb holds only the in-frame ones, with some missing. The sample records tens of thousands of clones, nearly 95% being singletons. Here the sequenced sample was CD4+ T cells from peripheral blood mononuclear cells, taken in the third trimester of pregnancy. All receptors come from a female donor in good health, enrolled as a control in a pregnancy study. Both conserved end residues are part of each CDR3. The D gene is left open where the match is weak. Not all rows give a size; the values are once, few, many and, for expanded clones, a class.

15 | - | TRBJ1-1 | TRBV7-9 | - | CASSRPATVNTEAFF | TGTGCCAGCAGCCGCCCCGCGACAGTGAACACTGAAGCTTTCTTT
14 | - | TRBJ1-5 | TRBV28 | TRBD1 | CASSLGTGVQPQHF | TGTGCCAGCAGTTTAGGGACAGGGGTTCAGCCCCAGCATTTT
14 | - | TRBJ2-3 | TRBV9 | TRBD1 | CASSVDRGRDTQYF | TGTGCCAGCAGCGTAGACAGGGGGAGAGATACGCAGTATTTT
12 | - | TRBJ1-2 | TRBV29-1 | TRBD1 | CSVEGQPYGYTF | TGCAGCGTTGAGGGACAGCCTTATGGCTACACCTTC
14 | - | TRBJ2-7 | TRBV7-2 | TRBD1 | CASRLGTGGSEQYF | TGTGCCAGCAGACTAGGGACAGGGGGTTCCGAGCAGTACTTC
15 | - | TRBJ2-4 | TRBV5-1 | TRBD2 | CASSLGTSVQNIQYF | TGCGCCAGCAGCTTAGGGACTAGCGTTCAGAACATTCAGTACTTC
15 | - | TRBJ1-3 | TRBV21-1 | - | CASSSGPFSGNTIYF | TGTGCCAGCAGCAGCGGTCCGTTCTCTGGAAACACCATATATTTT
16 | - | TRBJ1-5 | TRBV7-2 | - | CASSLRGSGSNQPQHF | TGTGCCAGCAGCTTACGGGGGAGCGGGAGCAATCAGCCCCAGCATTTT
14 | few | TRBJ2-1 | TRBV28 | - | CASSSGARGNEQFF | TGTGCCAGCAGTTCAGGGGCTAGAGGCAATGAGCAGTTCTTC
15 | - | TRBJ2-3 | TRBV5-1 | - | CASSLADRLTDTQYF | TGCGCCAGCAGCTTGGCCGACCGACTCACAGATACGCAGTATTTT
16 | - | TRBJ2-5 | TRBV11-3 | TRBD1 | CASSLSGTVGGETQYF | TGTGCCAGCAGCCTCTCGGGGACAGTGGGCGGAGAGACCCAGTACTTC
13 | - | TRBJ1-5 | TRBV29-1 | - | CSVGSVDFQGQHF | TGCAGCGTTGGGTCGGTCGACTTTCAGGGTCAGCATTTT
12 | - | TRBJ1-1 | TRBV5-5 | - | CASSGFTGEAFF | TGTGCCAGCAGCGGATTCACAGGTGAAGCTTTCTTT
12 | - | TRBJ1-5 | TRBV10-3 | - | CATTDQDQPQHF | TGTGCCACCACCGACCAGGATCAGCCCCAGCATTTT
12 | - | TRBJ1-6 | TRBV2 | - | CASTGKNSPLHF | TGTGCCAGCACGGGTAAAAATTCACCCCTCCACTTT
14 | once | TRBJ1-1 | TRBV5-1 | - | CASSLAGRTRGAFF | TGCGCCAGCAGCTTGGCCGGGCGTACACGGGGGGCTTTCTTT
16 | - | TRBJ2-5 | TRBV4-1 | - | CASSQDRGLLGETQYF | TGCGCCAGCAGCCAAGATCGGGGACTCCTGGGAGAGACCCAGTACTTC
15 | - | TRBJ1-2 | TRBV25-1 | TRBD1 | CASSEYGPGTGPVTF | TGTGCCAGCAGTGAATATGGACCCGGGACAGGGCCCGTCACCTTC
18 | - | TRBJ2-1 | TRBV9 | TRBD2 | CASITPSGGPHHKNEQFF | TGTGCCAGCATAACCCCTAGCGGGGGGCCCCATCATAAGAATGAGCAGTTCTTC
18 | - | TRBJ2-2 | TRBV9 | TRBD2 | CASSVLPSGGANTGELFF | TGTGCCAGCAGCGTCCTTCCTAGCGGGGGTGCGAACACCGGGGAGCTGTTTTTT
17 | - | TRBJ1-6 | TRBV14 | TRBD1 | CASRDRGRMGYNSPLHF | TGTGCCAGCAGAGACAGGGGGCGCATGGGCTATAATTCACCCCTCCACTTT
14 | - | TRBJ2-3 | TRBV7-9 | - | CASSFQGWTDTQYF | TGTGCCAGCAGCTTCCAGGGTTGGACAGATACGCAGTATTTT
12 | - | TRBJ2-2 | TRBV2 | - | CASTANTGELFF | TGTGCCAGCACAGCGAACACCGGGGAGCTGTTTTTT
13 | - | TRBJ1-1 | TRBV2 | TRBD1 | CASSWTGNTEAFF | TGTGCCAGCAGTTGGACAGGGAACACTGAAGCTTTCTTT
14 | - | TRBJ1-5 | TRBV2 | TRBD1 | CASNLQGAHQPQHF | TGTGCCAGCAACTTACAGGGGGCCCATCAGCCCCAGCATTTT
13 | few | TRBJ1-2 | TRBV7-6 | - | CASSLQSEYGYTF | TGTGCCAGCAGCTTACAGTCGGAGTATGGCTACACCTTC
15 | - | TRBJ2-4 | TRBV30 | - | CAWNPDDRDTNIQYF | TGTGCCTGGAACCCCGACGACCGGGACACCAACATTCAGTACTTC
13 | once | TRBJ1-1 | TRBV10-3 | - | CAISGLGGRGAFF | TGTGCCATCAGTGGGCTAGGAGGGAGGGGAGCTTTCTTT
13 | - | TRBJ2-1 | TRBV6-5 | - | CASSYEQYNEQFF | TGTGCCAGCAGTTACGAACAGTACAATGAGCAGTTCTTC
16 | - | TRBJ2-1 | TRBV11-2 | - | CASSLAPRGRYNEQFF | TGTGCCAGCAGCTTAGCCCCCAGGGGGAGGTACAATGAGCAGTTCTTC
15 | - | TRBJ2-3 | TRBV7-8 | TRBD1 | CASSPTGPRTDTQYF | TGTGCCAGCAGCCCGACAGGGCCCCGCACAGATACGCAGTATTTT
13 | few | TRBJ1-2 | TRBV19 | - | CASSIPPDYGYTF | TGTGCCAGTAGTATCCCACCGGACTATGGCTACACCTTC
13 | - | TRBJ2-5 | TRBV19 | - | CASSMEVPPAQYF | TGTGCCAGTAGTATGGAGGTCCCCCCGGCCCAGTACTTC
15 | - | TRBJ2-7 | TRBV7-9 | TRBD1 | CASSPQGAKTYEQYF | TGTGCCAGCAGCCCCCAGGGGGCGAAAACCTACGAGCAGTACTTC
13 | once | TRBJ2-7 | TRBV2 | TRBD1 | CASNLGTEYEQYF | TGTGCCAGCAATCTCGGGACAGAATACGAGCAGTACTTC
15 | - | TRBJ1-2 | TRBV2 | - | CASSEAWAPNYGYTF | TGTGCCAGCAGTGAAGCCTGGGCTCCTAACTATGGCTACACCTTC
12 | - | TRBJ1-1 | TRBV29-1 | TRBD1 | CSVVGQGSRAFF | TGCAGCGTTGTAGGACAGGGGTCACGGGCTTTCTTT
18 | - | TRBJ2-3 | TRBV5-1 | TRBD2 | CASSRAWTSGGSTDTQYF | TGCGCCAGCAGCCGGGCCTGGACTAGCGGGGGCAGCACAGATACGCAGTATTTT
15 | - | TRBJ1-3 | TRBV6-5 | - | CASREITGKGNTIYF | TGTGCCAGCAGGGAAATAACAGGGAAAGGAAACACCATATATTTT
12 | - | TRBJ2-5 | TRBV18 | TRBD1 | CASSPQPGQQDF | TGTGCCAGCTCACCACAACCGGGACAGCAAGACTTC